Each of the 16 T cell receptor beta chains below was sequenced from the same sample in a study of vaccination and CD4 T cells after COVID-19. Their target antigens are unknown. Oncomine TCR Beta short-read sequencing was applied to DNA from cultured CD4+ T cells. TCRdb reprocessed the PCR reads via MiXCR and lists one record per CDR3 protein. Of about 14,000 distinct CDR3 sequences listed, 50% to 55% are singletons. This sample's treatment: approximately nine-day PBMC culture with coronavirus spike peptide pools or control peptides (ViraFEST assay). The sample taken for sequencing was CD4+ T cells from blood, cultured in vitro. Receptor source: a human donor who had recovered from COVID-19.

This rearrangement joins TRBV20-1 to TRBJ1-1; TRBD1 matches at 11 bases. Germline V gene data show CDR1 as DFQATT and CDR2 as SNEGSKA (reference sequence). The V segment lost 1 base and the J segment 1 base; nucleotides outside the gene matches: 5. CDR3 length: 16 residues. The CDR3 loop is CSARVGGTGGNTEAFF. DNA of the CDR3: TGCAGTGCTAGAGTAGGGGGGACAGGGGGGAACACTGAAGCTTTCTTT.

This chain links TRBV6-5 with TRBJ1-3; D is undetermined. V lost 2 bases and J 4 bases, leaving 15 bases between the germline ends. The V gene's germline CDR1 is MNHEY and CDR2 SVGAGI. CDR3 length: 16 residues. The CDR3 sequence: CASSYAPGYKGNTIYF. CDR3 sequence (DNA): TGTGCCAGCAGTTACGCTCCGGGATATAAAGGAAACACCATATATTTT.

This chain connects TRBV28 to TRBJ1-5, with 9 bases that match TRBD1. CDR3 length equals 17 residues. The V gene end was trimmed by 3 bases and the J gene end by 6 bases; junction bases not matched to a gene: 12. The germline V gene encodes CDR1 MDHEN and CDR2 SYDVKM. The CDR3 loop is CASSLPGTGSFIQPQHF. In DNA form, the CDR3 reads TGTGCCAGCAGTTTGCCCGGGACAGGGAGTTTTATTCAGCCCCAGCATTTT. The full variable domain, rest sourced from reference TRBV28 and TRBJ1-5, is DVKVTQSSRYLVKRTGEKVFLECVQDMDHENMFWYRQDPGLGLRLIYFSYDVKMKEKGDIPEGYSVSREKKERFSLILESASTNQTSMYLCASSLPGTGSFIQPQHFGDGTRLSIL.

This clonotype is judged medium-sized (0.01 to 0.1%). CDR3 sequence reads: CASSLAGGHGNQPQHF. CDR3 sequence (DNA): TGTGCCAGCAGCTTAGCGGGGGGGCATGGCAATCAGCCCCAGCATTTT. The chain links TRBV7-2 to TRBJ1-5; tentative D call: TRBD1 (6 bases). Trimming left V 0 bases short and J 2 bases short, with 11 bases between. The germline V gene encodes CDR1 SGHTA and CDR2 FQGNSA. The CDR3 runs to 16 residues.

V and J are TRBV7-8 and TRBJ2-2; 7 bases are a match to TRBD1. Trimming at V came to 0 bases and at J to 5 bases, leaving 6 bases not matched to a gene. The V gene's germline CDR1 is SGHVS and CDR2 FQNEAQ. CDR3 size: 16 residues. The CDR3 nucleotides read TGTGCCAGCAGCTTAGCGCGACAGGGTCAAACCGGGGAGCTGTTTTTT. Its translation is CASSLARQGQTGELFF. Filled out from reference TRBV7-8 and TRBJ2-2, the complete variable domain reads GAGVSQSPRYKVAKRGQDVALRCDPISGHVSLFWYQQALGQGPEFLTYFQNEAQLDKSGLPSDRFFAERPEGSVSTLKIQRTQQEDSAVYLCASSLARQGQTGELFFGEGSRLTVL.

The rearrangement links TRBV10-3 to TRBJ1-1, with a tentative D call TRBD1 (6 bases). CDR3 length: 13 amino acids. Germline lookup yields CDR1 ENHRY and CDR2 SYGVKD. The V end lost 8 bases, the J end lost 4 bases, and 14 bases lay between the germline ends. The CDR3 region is CAIRLDSSTEAFF. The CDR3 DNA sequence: TGTGCCATCCGACTGGACAGTAGCACTGAAGCTTTCTTT.

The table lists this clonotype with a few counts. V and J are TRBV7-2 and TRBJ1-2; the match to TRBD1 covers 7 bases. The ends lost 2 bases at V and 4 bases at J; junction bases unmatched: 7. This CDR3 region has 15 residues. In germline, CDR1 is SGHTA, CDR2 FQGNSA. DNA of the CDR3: TGTGCCAGCAGCTTAACACCCGACAGGGCCTATGGCTACACCTTC. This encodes CASSLTPDRAYGYTF.

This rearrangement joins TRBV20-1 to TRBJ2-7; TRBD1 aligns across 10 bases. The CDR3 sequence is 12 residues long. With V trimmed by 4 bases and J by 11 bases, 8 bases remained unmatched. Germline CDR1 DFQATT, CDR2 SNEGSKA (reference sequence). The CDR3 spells CSAIGQGVTKYF. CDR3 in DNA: TGCAGTGCTATTGGACAGGGGGTTACGAAGTACTTC.

The CDR3 loop reads CASSFGLSTDTQYF. DNA of the CDR3: TGTGCCAGCAGCTTCGGACTATCGACAGATACGCAGTATTTT. The chain recombines TRBV7-9 with TRBJ2-3, with D possibly being TRBD2 (6 bases). Deletions cut 3 bases from V and 3 bases from J, with 10 bases between. The CDR3 is 14 residues long. CDR1 is SEHNR and CDR2 is FQNEAQ in the germline V gene (reference sequence).

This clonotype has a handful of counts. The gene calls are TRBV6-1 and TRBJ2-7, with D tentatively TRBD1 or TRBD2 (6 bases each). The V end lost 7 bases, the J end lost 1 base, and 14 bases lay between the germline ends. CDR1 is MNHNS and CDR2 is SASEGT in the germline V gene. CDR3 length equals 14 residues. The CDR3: CASIPGAVSYEQYF. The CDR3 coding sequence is TGTGCCAGCATTCCGGGGGCGGTATCCTACGAGCAGTACTTC.

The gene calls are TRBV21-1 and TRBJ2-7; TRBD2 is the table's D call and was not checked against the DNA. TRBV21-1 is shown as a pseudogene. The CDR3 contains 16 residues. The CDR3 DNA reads TGTGCCAGCAGCAAAAATGGACTAGCGGGAATCTACGAGCAGTACTTC. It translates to CASSKNGLAGIYEQYF.

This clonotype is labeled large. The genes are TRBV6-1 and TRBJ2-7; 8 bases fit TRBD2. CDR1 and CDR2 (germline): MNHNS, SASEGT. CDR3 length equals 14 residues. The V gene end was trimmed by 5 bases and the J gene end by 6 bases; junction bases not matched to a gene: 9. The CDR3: CASSTDTRGGEQYF. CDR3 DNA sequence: TGTGCCAGCAGTACAGATACACGGGGGGGCGAGCAGTACTTC.

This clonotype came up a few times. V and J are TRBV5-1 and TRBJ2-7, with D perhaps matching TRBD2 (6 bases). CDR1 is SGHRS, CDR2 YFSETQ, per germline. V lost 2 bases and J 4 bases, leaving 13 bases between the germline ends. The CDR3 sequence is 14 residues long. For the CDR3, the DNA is TGCGCCAGCAGCTTATCGGGAGTGGAGTACGAGCAGTACTTC. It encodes CASSLSGVEYEQYF. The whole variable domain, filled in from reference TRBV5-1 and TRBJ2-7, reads KAGVTQTPRYLIKTRGQQVTLSCSPISGHRSVSWYQQTPGQGLQFLFEYFSETQRNKGNFPGRFSGRQFSNSRSEMNVSTLELGDSALYLCASSLSGVEYEQYFGPGTRLTVT.

The CDR3 region has the DNA TGCAGTGCTAGGGACAGGAGGAACACTGAAGCTTTCTTT. As protein: CSARDRRNTEAFF. This chain links TRBV20-1 with TRBJ1-1; TRBD1 agrees at 7 bases. V trimming: 3 bases; J trimming: 1 base; junction bases outside the gene matches: 2. This CDR3 comprises 13 residues. The germline gives CDR1 DFQATT, CDR2 SNEGSKA (reference sequence).

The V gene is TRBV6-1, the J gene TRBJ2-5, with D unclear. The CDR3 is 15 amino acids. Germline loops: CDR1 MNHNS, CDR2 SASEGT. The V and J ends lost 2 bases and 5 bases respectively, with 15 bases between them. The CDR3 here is CASSERSDGRETQYF. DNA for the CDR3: TGTGCCAGCAGTGAACGGAGTGACGGTCGGGAGACCCAGTACTTC.

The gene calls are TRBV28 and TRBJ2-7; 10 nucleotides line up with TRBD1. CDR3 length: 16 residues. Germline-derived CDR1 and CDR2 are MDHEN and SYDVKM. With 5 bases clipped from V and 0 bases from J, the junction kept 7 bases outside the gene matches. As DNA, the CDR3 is TGTGCCAGCAGTGAAGGGACAGGGGTAAGCTCCTACGAGCAGTACTTC. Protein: CASSEGTGVSSYEQYF. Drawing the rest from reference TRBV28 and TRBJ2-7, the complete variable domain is DVKVTQSSRYLVKRTGEKVFLECVQDMDHENMFWYRQDPGLGLRLIYFSYDVKMKEKGDIPEGYSVSREKKERFSLILESASTNQTSMYLCASSEGTGVSSYEQYFGPGTRLTVT.